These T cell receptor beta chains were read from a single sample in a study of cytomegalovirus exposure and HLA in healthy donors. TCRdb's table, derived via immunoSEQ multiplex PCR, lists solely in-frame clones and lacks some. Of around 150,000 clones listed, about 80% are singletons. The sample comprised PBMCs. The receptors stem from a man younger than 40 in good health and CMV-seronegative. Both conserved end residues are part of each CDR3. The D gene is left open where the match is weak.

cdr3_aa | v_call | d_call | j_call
CASSLAGSGRTYSYNEQFF | TRBV5-1 | TRBD2 | TRBJ2-1
CSSSLSGTEAFF | TRBV7-9 | - | TRBJ1-1
CASSGLAGVEQYF | TRBV2 | TRBD2 | TRBJ2-7
CASSYSIAGGETQYF | TRBV6-5 | TRBD2 | TRBJ2-5
CASSPLSRGDYEQYF | TRBV5-1 | - | TRBJ2-7
CASSASGSSEQFF | TRBV18 | TRBD2 | TRBJ2-1
CASSLGRGTATDTQYF | TRBV7-2 | TRBD2 | TRBJ2-3
CASCLTESYEQYF | TRBV28 | - | TRBJ2-7
CASSPRDRGAFF | TRBV7-9 | TRBD1 | TRBJ1-1
CASSSSGRSTDTQYF | TRBV6-5 | TRBD2 | TRBJ2-3
CASSLTGDQPQHF | TRBV7-8 | - | TRBJ1-5
CASSFSSRGEQFF | TRBV6-6 | - | TRBJ2-1
CASSDAGQAGNEQFF | TRBV6-1 | TRBD1 | TRBJ2-1
CASSLPGGRETQYF | TRBV28 | - | TRBJ2-5
CASRDRGLRDTQYF | TRBV19 | TRBD1 | TRBJ2-3
CASSQAHQASTDTQYF | TRBV4-3 | - | TRBJ2-3
CSASGGSGWYF | TRBV20-1 | TRBD2 | TRBJ2-7
CASSITGSYTEAFF | TRBV19 | - | TRBJ1-1
CSVDLAGDGRETQYF | TRBV29-1 | TRBD2 | TRBJ2-5
CAWSVRAGGVQETQYF | TRBV30 | TRBD2 | TRBJ2-5